This TCR beta chain was recovered during a study of T cells of healthy individuals. The germline V gene has CDR1 DFQATT and CDR2 SNEGSKA (reference sequence). This CDR3 region has 14 residues. This clonotype was recorded a few times. In TCRdb, the 5' RACE reads were re-called with MiXCR into one record per CDR3 protein. The sample lists some 100,000 distinct CDR3 sequences, 15% to 20% occurring once. The J gene is TRBJ1-5, the V gene TRBV20-1, with a tentative D call TRBD1 (5 bases). This clonotype was sampled from a human donor in good health. The DNA for the CDR3 is TGCAGAGTCCTACGTCCCAGGGCGTTACAGCCCCAGCATTTT. This gives the protein CRVLRPRALQPQHF.